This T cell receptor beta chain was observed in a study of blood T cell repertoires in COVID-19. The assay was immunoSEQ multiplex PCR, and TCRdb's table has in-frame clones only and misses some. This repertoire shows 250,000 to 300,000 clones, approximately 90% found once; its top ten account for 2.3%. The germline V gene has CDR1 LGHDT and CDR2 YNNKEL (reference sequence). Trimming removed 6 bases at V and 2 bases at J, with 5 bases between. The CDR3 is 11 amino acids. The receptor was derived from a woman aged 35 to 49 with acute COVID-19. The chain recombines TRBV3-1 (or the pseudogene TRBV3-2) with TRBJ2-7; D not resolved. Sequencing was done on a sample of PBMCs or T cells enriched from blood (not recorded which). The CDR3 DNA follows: TGTGCCAGCAGTTCCGCCTACGAGCAGTACTTC. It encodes CASSSAYEQYF.